One and the same sample provided the 20 T cell receptor beta chains below, sequenced in a study of CD8 T cells in ankylosing spondylitis. Via MiXCR, TCRdb re-called the 5' RACE reads, giving one row per CDR3 protein. This repertoire shows fewer than 550,000 distinct CDR3 sequences, less than 6% found once; its top ten account for roughly 3.3%. Their recognized antigens are unknown. Study results and limitations: Typical of ankylosing spondylitis blood, it appeared, was a TCR beta motif of about eight highly homologous variants.

The material sequenced was blood, either unsorted or a sorted T cell fraction (not recorded which). All receptors derive from a male donor with ankylosing spondylitis.

This sequence joins TRBV3-1 and TRBJ1-1, with 9 nucleotides matching TRBD1. J gave up 1 base and V 3 bases, and 3 bases lay outside the gene matches. CDR1 and CDR2 (germline): LGHDT, YNNKEL (reference sequence). The CDR3 is 15 residues long. The CDR3: CASSHATGGNTEAFF. The DNA for the CDR3 is TGTGCCAGCAGCCATGCGACAGGGGGGAACACTGAAGCTTTCTTT.

This clonotype was found a few times. CDR3 nucleotide sequence: TGCAGTGCTAGCCTTGGACTAGGTACCGCTGAGCAGTTCTTC. This translates into CSASLGLGTAEQFF. The chain employs TRBV20-1 and TRBJ2-1; TRBD2 matches at 7 bases. Germline CDR1 reads DFQATT; CDR2 reads SNEGSKA (reference sequence). The CDR3 length is 14 residues. V shed 3 bases, J shed 9 bases, and the junction held 11 bases outside the gene matches.

This clonotype was seen more than once but under ten times. The chain links TRBV7-2 to TRBJ1-5; no reliable D call. Per the germline V gene, CDR1 is SGHTA and CDR2 is FQGNSA. The V gene lost 4 bases and the J gene lost 3 bases, with 7 bases spanning the gap. CDR3 size: 13 residues. Here the CDR3 reads CASSYGPNQPQHF. The CDR3 bases are TGTGCCAGCAGCTACGGCCCCAATCAGCCCCAGCATTTT.

Comment on this clonotype: A much larger clone lies a single base off, so this may be a read error. The V call is TRBV4-1, the J call TRBJ2-7; 9 bases align to TRBD1. This CDR3 is built from 14 residues. Germline V gene lookup returns CDR1 MGHRA and CDR2 YSYEKL. In DNA, the CDR3 is TGCGCCAGCAGCCTTCGACAGGGGGACTACGAGCGGTACTTC. Its translation: CASSLRQGDYERYF.

This clonotype was detected ten times or more. This rearrangement joins TRBV4-2 to TRBJ1-4, with D uncertain. Germline CDR1 is LGHNA and CDR2 is YNFKEQ. V lost 2 bases to trimming and J lost 2 bases, with 9 bases between them. This CDR3 is built from 15 residues. The CDR3 DNA sequence: TGTGCCAGCAGCCAACGTGGAGGCACTAATGAAAAACTGTTTTTT. Its translation: CASSQRGGTNEKLFF.

This clonotype was counted ten times or more. The V gene is TRBV6-5, the J gene TRBJ1-3; D is undetermined. CDR1 is MNHEY, CDR2 SVGAGI, per germline. V lost 6 bases, J lost 0 bases, and 12 bases lay in between. The CDR3 totals 15 residues. The CDR3 sequence is CASRLSETSGNTIYF. As DNA, the CDR3 is TGTGCCAGCAGGTTAAGTGAAACCTCTGGAAACACCATATATTTT.

This clonotype came up many times. This rearrangement joins TRBV20-1 to TRBJ2-5; D is unclear. The length of the CDR3 is 10 residues. Germline CDR1 and CDR2: DFQATT and SNEGSKA (reference sequence). V was shortened by 4 bases and J by 5 bases, with 5 bases between the two germline ends. The CDR3 loop reads CSAIEETQYF. CDR3 nucleotide sequence: TGCAGTGCTATCGAGGAGACCCAGTACTTC.

Comments on this clonotype: A much bigger clone sits one base away, suggesting this may be a read error. Given the absence of the conserved phenylalanine or tryptophan at the CDR3 end, a read error is likely. V usage is TRBV20-1 and J usage is TRBJ2-2, with D perhaps matching TRBD1 or TRBD2 (6 bases each). The V end lost 0 bases, the J end lost 0 bases, and 11 bases lay between the germline ends. In germline, CDR1 is DFQATT, CDR2 SNEGSKA (reference sequence). This CDR3 spans 16 amino acids. The CDR3 reads CSARDSGAPNTGELFS. The CDR3 coding sequence is TGCAGTGCTAGAGATTCGGGGGCCCCGAACACCGGGGAGCTGTTTTCT.

CDR3 nucleotides: TGTGCCAGCAGCGTAGGTGGTTCCAGGAGCTCCTATAATTCACCCCTCCACTTT. It yields the protein CASSVGGSRSSYNSPLHF. The chain recombines TRBV9 with TRBJ1-6; the D is unclear. This CDR3 region has 18 residues. The V gene lost 0 bases and the J gene lost 0 bases, with 13 bases spanning the gap. The germline gives CDR1 SGDLS, CDR2 YYNGEE.

This clonotype was seen many times. The chain uses TRBV29-1 and TRBJ2-1; the D gene is possibly TRBD1 (6 bases). Germline V gene data show CDR1 as SQVTM and CDR2 as ANQGSEA. The germline V and J ends were trimmed by 4 bases and 6 bases, with 13 bases remaining between them. This CDR3 is built from 13 residues. CDR3 sequence (DNA): TGCAGCGTTGCAACCGGGACACGCAATGAGCAGTTCTTC. It encodes CSVATGTRNEQFF.

This clonotype was recorded many times. The rearrangement uses TRBV10-3 and TRBJ2-7; D may be TRBD1 (5 bases). The CDR3 loop spans 14 amino acids. Trimming left V 10 bases short and J 8 bases short, with 24 bases between. CDR1 ENHRY and CDR2 SYGVKD come from the germline V gene. The CDR3 sequence is CASRDSYDQHKQYF. The CDR3 nucleotides are TGTGCCAGCCGAGACAGCTACGATCAACACAAGCAGTACTTC.

The chain is built from TRBV7-8 and TRBJ1-1, with 7 positions matching TRBD1. Germline V gene lookup returns CDR1 SGHVS and CDR2 FQNEAQ. The CDR3 loop spans 18 amino acids. After removal of 2 bases from V and 2 bases from J, the junction contained 14 bases not matched to a gene. The CDR3: CASSLSGVGRGFNTEAFF. The DNA for the CDR3 is TGTGCCAGCAGCTTATCGGGCGTCGGCAGGGGGTTTAACACTGAAGCTTTCTTT.

Many counts were recorded for this clonotype. The CDR3 is CASTVTHSYNEQFF. The CDR3 region has the DNA TGTGCCAGCACCGTGACTCATTCCTACAATGAGCAGTTCTTC. V gene TRBV28 combines with J gene TRBJ2-1, with D uncertain. CDR1 and CDR2 (germline): MDHEN, SYDVKM. This CDR3 is 14 amino acids long. V was shortened by 7 bases and J by 1 base, with 11 bases between the two germline ends.

This clonotype showed up many times. This chain links TRBV16 with TRBJ2-7, with 10 bases identical to TRBD1. Germline CDR1 and CDR2: KGHSY and FQNENV. Trimming removed 4 bases from V and 5 bases from J; junction bases left unmatched: 5. The CDR3 extends over 14 amino acids. CDR3 sequence (DNA): TGTGCCAGCAGCCGAAGCGGGACAGGGGACGAGCAGTACTTC. It yields the protein CASSRSGTGDEQYF. Full variable domain (outside the CDR3, taken from reference TRBV16 and TRBJ2-7): GEEVAQTPKHLVRGEGQKAKLYCAPIKGHSYVFWYQQVLKNEFKFLISFQNENVFDETGMPKERFSAKCLPNSPCSLEIQATKLEDSAVYFCASSRSGTGDEQYFGPGTRLTVT.

In this sample, this clonotype turned up many times. This chain joins TRBV11-2 and TRBJ2-7; no definite D call. The CDR3 totals 14 residues. V was cut by 1 base and J by 9 bases, with 16 bases left in between. CDR1 SGHAT and CDR2 FQNNGV come from the germline V gene. The CDR3 loop is CASSLVSLLGRQYF. The CDR3 bases are TGTGCCAGCAGCTTAGTGTCCCTCCTTGGAAGGCAGTACTTC.

The chain couples TRBV2 to TRBJ1-2; D remains ambiguous. The germline V gene encodes CDR1 SNHLY and CDR2 FYNNEI. The CDR3 is made up of 14 amino acids. Trimming shortened V by 1 base and J by 5 bases, and 11 bases separated the two germline ends. The CDR3 spells CASSEGAGWYGYTF. In nucleotides, the CDR3 is TGTGCCAGCAGTGAAGGCGCGGGTTGGTATGGCTACACCTTC.

The chain is built from TRBV7-2 and TRBJ2-3; 10 nucleotides line up with TRBD2. V trimming: 3 bases; J trimming: 7 bases; junction bases outside the gene matches: 10. Germline values: CDR1 SGHTA, CDR2 FQGNSA. The CDR3 spans 16 residues. CDR3 in amino acids: CASSFRLAGALNTQYF. The CDR3 DNA reads TGTGCCAGCAGCTTCCGGCTAGCGGGAGCTTTAAATACGCAGTATTTT.

This clonotype occurred many times. The chain couples TRBV28 to TRBJ1-3, with D hard to call. CDR3 length: 16 residues. Germline CDR1 reads MDHEN; CDR2 reads SYDVKM. Trimming stripped 2 bases from V and 0 bases from J, with 11 bases between. The CDR3 loop is CASSLPLGTSGNTIYF. The DNA of the CDR3 is TGTGCCAGCAGTTTACCCTTGGGAACCTCTGGAAACACCATATATTTT.

The genes are TRBV7-2 and TRBJ2-7; D possibly corresponds to TRBD1 (5 bases). This CDR3 comprises 14 residues. Trimming took 0 bases from V and 4 from J, leaving 10 bases between them. Germline CDR1 reads SGHTA; CDR2 reads FQGNSA. The CDR3 nucleotides are TGTGCCAGCAGCTTAGCCTCAGGGATATACGAGCAGTACTTC. The encoded protein is CASSLASGIYEQYF.

This clonotype was seen only a few times. This rearrangement joins TRBV20-1 to TRBJ2-6; either TRBD1 or TRBD2 may fit D (6 bases each). The CDR3 consists of 17 residues. CDR1 is DFQATT, CDR2 SNEGSKA, per germline (reference sequence). Trimming took 5 bases from V and 0 from J, leaving 17 bases between them. The CDR3 loop is CSAQTGATLSGANVLTF. CDR3 DNA: TGCAGTGCTCAAACGGGGGCCACACTCTCTGGGGCCAACGTCCTGACTTTC.